These 27 T cell receptor beta chains share one sample of origin, sequenced in a study of T cells in Graves' hyperthyroidism and ophthalmopathy. The source material, RNA transcripts, was used to amplify TCR beta CDR3 regions. During a first-round RT-PCR of the TCR CDR3, the HTBI primer set was used. TCRdb recomputed calls from the multiplex PCR reads with MiXCR, one row per CDR3 protein. The sample includes 600,000 to 850,000 distinct CDR3 sequences, roughly a sixth seen only once; the top ten take around 15%. Material for sequencing was blood. These receptors were collected from a woman aged 45-59 years with Graves' hyperthyroidism that later progressed to Graves' ophthalmopathy.

This clonotype showed up many times. CDR3 bases: TGCAGTGCCACAGGGGGGCTTTCCTACAATGAGCAGTTCTTC. Amino acid sequence: CSATGGLSYNEQFF. The chain combines TRBV20-1 with TRBJ2-1; 8 bases are a match to TRBD1. The V gene end was trimmed by 6 bases and the J gene end by 1 base; junction bases not matched to a gene: 5. Germline CDR1 is DFQATT and CDR2 is SNEGSKA (reference sequence). This CDR3 is 14 amino acids long.

The genes are TRBV9 and TRBJ2-1, with TRBD2 identical over 7 bases. This CDR3 contains 15 residues. Germline trimming cut 4 bases from V and 4 bases from J; bases unmatched to any gene: 8. Germline V CDR1 and CDR2: SGDLS, YYNGEE. The CDR3 here is CASSISPGRYNEQFF. Here the CDR3 DNA reads TGTGCCAGCAGCATCTCTCCCGGGAGGTACAATGAGCAGTTCTTC.

This clonotype was counted many times. CDR3 coding DNA: TGTGCCAGCAGTTTAGGAGCGGAGCTCTACAATGAGCAGTTCTTC. Translation gives CASSLGAELYNEQFF. This rearrangement joins TRBV12-3 or TRBV12-4 to TRBJ2-1, with a possible D match to TRBD2 (5 bases). The CDR3 consists of 15 residues. Trimming left V 1 base short and J 3 bases short, with 10 bases between.

The chain uses TRBV6-1 and TRBJ1-1; possible D gene TRBD1, 5 bases. Germline values: CDR1 MNHNS, CDR2 SASEGT. V shed 4 bases and J shed 2 bases, with 11 bases lying between them. The CDR3 extends over 14 amino acids. The CDR3 nucleotides are TGTGCCAGCAGTGGACAGAAACCAAACACTGAAGCTTTCTTT. This encodes CASSGQKPNTEAFF.

Comments on this clonotype: A much bigger clone sits one base away, suggesting this may be a read error. The chain is built from TRBV18 and TRBJ2-7; D perhaps matches TRBD1 (6 bases). The DNA matches TRBJ2-1 better at its end, which makes the J call doubtful. This CDR3 comprises 14 residues. Germline CDR1 KGHSH, CDR2 LQKENI. CDR3 DNA sequence: TGTGCCAGCTCACCTGTGTCAGGGGCCTACGAGCAGTTCTTC. It translates to CASSPVSGAYEQFF.

The rearrangement links TRBV6-1 to TRBJ2-1; TRBD1 agrees at 9 bases. The CDR3 is made up of 14 amino acids. J lost 7 bases, V lost 6 bases, and 7 bases had no gene match. CDR1 is MNHNS, CDR2 SASEGT, per germline. This chain's CDR3 is CASRGTGFRNEQFF. The CDR3 DNA is TGTGCCAGCAGGGGGACAGGGTTTAGGAATGAGCAGTTCTTC.

This clonotype was counted many times. The V gene is TRBV12-3 or TRBV12-4, the J gene TRBJ2-2, with 7 positions matching TRBD1. Trimming took 4 bases from V and 4 from J; bases not matched to a gene: 9. The CDR3 is 16 residues long. The CDR3: CASSSRGDRATGELFF. CDR3 coding DNA: TGTGCCAGCAGTTCTCGCGGTGACAGGGCCACCGGGGAGCTGTTTTTT.

Details on this clonotype: This clone may be a read error of a much larger clone one base away. The chain uses TRBV11-1 and TRBJ2-7, with 7 bases fitting TRBD1. In germline, CDR1 is SGHAT, CDR2 FQDESV (reference sequence). There are 13 residues in the CDR3. DNA of the CDR3: TGTGCCAGCAGACGGACAGGCACCTACGGGCAGTACTTC. Protein: CASRRTGTYGQYF.

The chain recombines TRBV5-4 with TRBJ1-2; a possible D gene is TRBD1 (5 bases). V shed 3 bases and J shed 5 bases, with 17 bases lying between them. Germline V gene sequence: CDR1 SGHNT, CDR2 YYREEE (reference sequence). There are 15 residues in the CDR3. The CDR3 DNA is TGTGCCAGCAGCTCACCATTTCAGGGAGGTTATGGCTACACCTTC. This sequence encodes CASSSPFQGGYGYTF.

This clonotype has more than one count but fewer than ten. CDR3 nucleotides: TGTGCCACCAGCAGCGGTACAGATACGCAGTATTTT. Translating gives CATSSGTDTQYF. J is TRBJ2-3 and V is TRBV15, with D unclear. From germline, CDR1 is LNHNV and CDR2 YYDKDF (reference sequence). CDR3 size: 12 residues. V dropped 3 bases and J dropped 3 bases, with 4 bases sitting between them. The whole variable domain, filled in from reference TRBV15 and TRBJ2-3, reads DAMVIQNPRYQVTQFGKPVTLSCSQTLNHNVMYWYQQKSSQAPKLLFHYYDKDFNNEADTPDNFQSRRPNTSFCFLDIRSPGLGDTAMYLCATSSGTDTQYFGPGTRLTVL.

This clonotype showed up many times. The chain carries TRBV5-1 and TRBJ2-7; either TRBD1 or TRBD2 may fit D (5 bases each). Germline V gives CDR1 SGHRS, CDR2 YFSETQ. V gave up 2 bases and J gave up 9 bases, with 18 bases separating them. The CDR3 runs to 14 residues. CDR3 nucleotide sequence: TGCGCCAGCAGCTTCGGGACGAAACAAAATGTGCAGTACTTC. This codes for CASSFGTKQNVQYF.

V is TRBV4-1 and J is TRBJ1-2; 11 bases fit TRBD1. CDR1 and CDR2 (germline): MGHRA, YSYEKL. CDR3 size: 15 residues. J gave up 8 bases and V 1 base, and 6 bases lay outside the gene matches. The CDR3 reads CASSQAGQGAHGYTF. The CDR3 bases are TGCGCCAGCAGCCAAGCTGGACAGGGGGCGCACGGCTACACCTTC.

This chain links TRBV9 with TRBJ2-1; no clear D. With 0 bases removed from V and 1 base from J, the gap between germline ends came to 5 bases. The CDR3 sequence is 14 residues long. Germline-derived CDR1 and CDR2 are SGDLS and YYNGEE. The CDR3 protein is CASSVATSYNEQFF. DNA of the CDR3: TGTGCCAGCAGCGTAGCTACGTCCTACAATGAGCAGTTCTTC.

The rearrangement joins TRBV7-2 to TRBJ1-2; the D is unclear. V gave up 5 bases and J gave up 5 bases, with 9 bases separating them. Germline V gene data show CDR1 as SGHTA and CDR2 as FQGNSA. The CDR3 is made up of 12 amino acids. The CDR3 sequence is CASSPYGYGYTF. For the CDR3, the DNA is TGTGCCAGCAGCCCCTATGGGTATGGCTACACCTTC.

This clonotype came up a few times. The chain combines TRBV4-1 with TRBJ1-2; a possible D gene is TRBD1 (5 bases). The CDR3 covers 16 residues. Germline V gene lookup returns CDR1 MGHRA and CDR2 YSYEKL. The V end was cut by 0 bases, the J end by 3 bases, with 14 bases between. The CDR3 DNA follows: TGCGCCAGCAGCCAAGAACCGACAGCACAACACTATGGCTACACCTTC. Its protein is CASSQEPTAQHYGYTF.

This clonotype was seen many times. The chain recombines TRBV5-5 with TRBJ2-1, with a tentative D call TRBD2 (6 bases). This CDR3 spans 11 amino acids. Germline V gene lookup returns CDR1 SGHKS and CDR2 YYEKEE (reference sequence). V shed 4 bases and J shed 14 bases, with 13 bases lying between them. CDR3 in amino acids: CASSLTSLEFF. The CDR3 DNA reads TGTGCCAGCAGCCTTACTAGCCTGGAGTTCTTC. Combining the CDR3 with reference TRBV5-5 and TRBJ2-1 gives the whole variable domain DAGVTQSPTHLIKTRGQQVTLRCSPISGHKSVSWYQQVLGQGPQFIFQYYEKEERGRGNFPDRFSARQFPNYSSELNVNALLLGDSALYLCASSLTSLEFFGPGTRLTVL.

As concerns this clonotype: This may be a read error: a much more frequent sequence differs by one nucleotide. The chain uses TRBV19 and TRBJ1-1; weak D call: TRBD1 (5 bases). CDR3 length: 14 residues. In germline, CDR1 is LNHDA, CDR2 SQIVND (reference sequence). V was clipped by 6 bases and J by 5 bases, with 16 bases between them. The CDR3 nucleotides are TGTGCCAGTAGACCGGGGCGCAGAAGGACTGAAGCTTTCTTT. This translates into CASRPGRRRTEAFF.

This clonotype was detected a few times. The V and J genes are TRBV4-1 and TRBJ1-1; D perhaps matches TRBD1 (6 bases). Germline loops: CDR1 MGHRA, CDR2 YSYEKL. V dropped 0 bases and J dropped 8 bases, with 13 bases sitting between them. CDR3 length: 14 amino acids. CDR3 nucleotides: TGCGCCAGCAGCCAAGATCTTCTGACAGGAGAAGCTTTCTTT. This encodes CASSQDLLTGEAFF.

The chain recombines TRBV14 with TRBJ2-5; 8 bases are shared with TRBD2. V dropped 4 bases and J dropped 6; count of bases not matched to a gene: 10. In germline, CDR1 is SGHDN, CDR2 FVKESK. The CDR3 is made up of 15 amino acids. In DNA form, the CDR3 reads TGTGCCAGCAGCCCTCGGGAGGGGCGGCGGAAGACCCAGTACTTC. Protein: CASSPREGRRKTQYF.

This clonotype was seen a few times. The chain carries TRBV7-2 and TRBJ2-7; TRBD1 agrees at 8 bases. J gave up 3 bases and V 1 base, and 2 bases lay outside the gene matches. Germline lookup yields CDR1 SGHTA and CDR2 FQGNSA. CDR3 length: 14 amino acids. DNA for the CDR3: TGTGCCAGCAGCTTAGGGACAGGGAACTACGAGCAGTACTTC. It encodes CASSLGTGNYEQYF.

The V gene is TRBV6-1, the J gene TRBJ2-1; no definite D call. The CDR3 has 14 amino acids. The germline V and J ends were trimmed by 0 bases and 4 bases, with 7 bases remaining between them. Germline V gene data show CDR1 as MNHNS and CDR2 as SASEGT. The CDR3 spells CASSEAGAYNEQFF. CDR3 in DNA: TGTGCCAGCAGTGAAGCGGGCGCTTACAATGAGCAGTTCTTC.

This clonotype was seen a few times. The V and J genes are TRBV2 and TRBJ2-1; TRBD1 matches 9 bases. Trimming took 5 bases from V and 14 from J; bases not matched to a gene: 7. This CDR3 contains 12 residues. CDR1 SNHLY and CDR2 FYNNEI come from the germline V gene. The CDR3 DNA reads as TGTGCCAGCAGTTGGACTACAGGGGGCAAGTTCTTC. Encoded protein: CASSWTTGGKFF. Full variable domain (outside the CDR3, taken from reference TRBV2 and TRBJ2-1): EPEVTQTPSHQVTQMGQEVILRCVPISNHLYFYWYRQILGQKVEFLVSFYNNEISEKSEIFDDQFSVERPDGSNFTLKIRSTKLEDSAMYFCASSWTTGGKFFGPGTRLTVL.

The gene calls are TRBV4-1 and TRBJ2-2; 7 bases agree with TRBD2. The CDR3 spans 17 residues. Germline trimming cut 8 bases from V and 5 bases from J; bases unmatched to any gene: 17. CDR1 and CDR2 (germline): MGHRA, YSYEKL. The CDR3 region is CASGSGPGSGVTGELFF. CDR3 DNA sequence: TGCGCCAGCGGCTCCGGTCCCGGAAGCGGGGTGACCGGGGAGCTGTTTTTT.

This clonotype turned up a few times. The chain employs TRBV7-9 and TRBJ1-2; D gene ambiguous. The V end lost 4 bases, the J end lost 4 bases, and 13 bases lay between the germline ends. The CDR3 spans 14 residues. Looked up from germline, CDR1 is SEHNR and CDR2 is FQNEAQ (reference sequence). The CDR3 sequence: CASSYIDILYGYTF. In DNA, the CDR3 is TGTGCCAGCAGCTACATCGACATCCTCTATGGCTACACCTTC.

This clonotype was seen only a few times. The J gene is TRBJ1-1, the V gene TRBV18; 12 nucleotides align to TRBD1. This CDR3 comprises 18 residues. V was clipped by 2 bases and J by 1 base; unmatched bases: 8. Germline V lookup: CDR1 KGHSH, CDR2 LQKENI. The CDR3 DNA follows: TGTGCCAGCTCACCAACGGGACAGGGGGCCATGGGGAACACTGAAGCTTTCTTT. Translation gives CASSPTGQGAMGNTEAFF.

The rearrangement links TRBV12-3 or TRBV12-4 to TRBJ1-1, with D maybe TRBD1 (6 bases). This CDR3 has 15 residues. V was shortened by 10 bases and J by 4 bases, with 22 bases between the two germline ends. DNA for the CDR3: TGTGCCATCCTGGATTGGGGGGGCAGTGGCACTGAAGCTTTCTTT. Protein: CAILDWGGSGTEAFF.

This chain uses TRBV19 with TRBJ1-6, with 7 nucleotides matching TRBD1. Germline loops: CDR1 LNHDA, CDR2 SQIVND (reference sequence). V lost 0 bases to trimming and J lost 6 bases; unmatched junction nucleotides: 5. The length of the CDR3 is 16 residues. CDR3 protein: CASSIDRGTPNSPLHF. CDR3 in DNA: TGTGCCAGTAGTATAGACAGGGGGACACCTAATTCACCCCTCCACTTT.